These 8 T cell receptor beta chains were sequenced from one sample in a study of cytomegalovirus exposure and HLA in healthy donors. The PCR was carried out with 60 Vbeta primers and 13 Jbeta primers. Profiled with immunoSEQ multiplex PCR; TCRdb holds only in-frame clones, not every one. The table records over 85,000 clones, approximately 78% of them present only once. Sequenced material: PBMCs. These receptors were taken from a woman in her 30s in good health and CMV-seronegative.

The chain has TRBV6-5 and TRBJ2-3; D uncertain. The CDR3 runs to 14 residues. Germline values: CDR1 MNHEY, CDR2 SVGAGI. V dropped 6 bases and J dropped 0 bases, with 10 bases sitting between them. For the CDR3, the DNA is TGTGCCAGCAGACCCCCCGGGAGCACAGATACGCAGTATTTT. It encodes CASRPPGSTDTQYF.

In its sample, this clone was seen a few times. The rearrangement joins TRBV6-4 to TRBJ1-1, with D maybe TRBD1 (6 bases). V lost 2 bases and J 3 bases, leaving 19 bases between the germline ends. Germline values: CDR1 MRHNA, CDR2 SNTAGT. The CDR3 loop spans 17 amino acids. CDR3: CASSDDGDRLGDTEAFF. DNA of the CDR3: TGTGCCAGCAGTGACGATGGAGACAGGTTGGGGGACACTGAAGCTTTCTTT.

The V call is TRBV28, the J call TRBJ2-6; no clear D. Germline loops: CDR1 MDHEN, CDR2 SYDVKM. The CDR3 is made up of 15 amino acids. The ends were cut back, 7 bases at V and 0 bases at J, with 10 bases in the middle. The chain's CDR3 is CASTLDNSGANVLTF. The CDR3 DNA follows: TGTGCCAGCACCCTTGACAACTCTGGGGCCAACGTCCTGACTTTC.

The J gene is TRBJ2-2, the V gene TRBV14; tentatively, D is TRBD1 (6 bases). Trimming pared 6 bases from V and 7 bases from J, leaving 15 bases between. From germline, CDR1 is SGHDN and CDR2 FVKESK. The CDR3 spans 14 residues. The CDR3 loop is CASRQTGLGGELFF. The CDR3 DNA follows: TGTGCCAGCAGACAAACAGGGTTGGGCGGGGAGCTGTTTTTT. Supplemented by reference TRBV14 and TRBJ2-2, the full variable domain reads EAGVTQFPSHSVIEKGQTVTLRCDPISGHDNLYWYRRVMGKEIKFLLHFVKESKQDESGMPNNRFLAERTGGTYSTLKVQPAELEDSGVYFCASRQTGLGGELFFGEGSRLTVL.

This clone was counted only a few times. The chain combines TRBV4-2 with TRBJ2-7; 7 bases map to TRBD1. J gave up 4 bases and V 3 bases, and 9 bases lay outside the gene matches. The germline gives CDR1 LGHNA, CDR2 YNFKEQ. The CDR3 is 15 amino acids. The CDR3 sequence is CASSHPRQGQYEQYF. The CDR3 DNA reads as TGTGCCAGCAGCCATCCTAGACAGGGTCAGTACGAGCAGTACTTC.

V gene TRBV4-2 combines with J gene TRBJ1-3; the match to TRBD1 covers 11 bases. V lost 0 bases, J lost 2 bases, and 3 bases stayed unmatched. The CDR3 covers 17 residues. Germline CDR1 LGHNA, CDR2 YNFKEQ. The CDR3 nucleotides are TGTGCCAGCAGCCAAGAAGGGACAGGGGGTCCTGGAAACACCATATATTTT. It translates to CASSQEGTGGPGNTIYF.

The CDR3 reads CASSQGGGSETQYF. Here the CDR3 DNA reads TGTGCCAGCAGCCAGGGCGGGGGGTCGGAGACCCAGTACTTC. The rearrangement joins TRBV9 to TRBJ2-5; 8 nucleotides agree with TRBD2. Germline V CDR1 and CDR2: SGDLS, YYNGEE. The trim removed 4 bases at V and 5 bases at J, leaving 7 bases unmatched. The CDR3 has 14 residues. Combining the CDR3 with reference TRBV9 and TRBJ2-5 gives the whole variable domain DSGVTQTPKHLITATGQRVTLRCSPRSGDLSVYWYQQSLDQGLQFLIQYYNGEERAKGNILERFSAQQFPDLHSELNLSSLELGDSALYFCASSQGGGSETQYFGPGTRLLVL.

V gene TRBV29-1 combines with J gene TRBJ2-7, with D possibly being TRBD2 (6 bases). Trimming left V 6 bases short and J 6 bases short, with 15 bases between. CDR3 length: 12 residues. From germline, CDR1 is SQVTM and CDR2 ANQGSEA. The CDR3 loop reads CSVVGTSPEQYF. DNA for the CDR3: TGCAGCGTCGTTGGAACTAGCCCCGAGCAGTACTTC.